This TCR beta chain comes out of a study of blood T cells in healthy people across ages. Study-level points and caveats: Age brought a roughly linear fall in TCR beta diversity measured per million T cells. It was the long-lived donors that had more naive CD4+ cells and higher diversity than aged donors.

To note about this clonotype: Its antigen remains unknown.

The CDR3 extends over 13 amino acids. The germline V gene encodes CDR1 WSHSY and CDR2 SAAADI. Sample-barcoded 5' priming and a J-beta primer mix drove a second PCR of roughly 6 to 12 cycles. TCRdb ran MiXCR on the 5' RACE reads and lists one entry per CDR3 protein. The sample records over 1,300,000 distinct CDR3 sequences, roughly 60% being singletons. The receptor comes from a man aged 18 to 29 in good health. The V call is TRBV10-2, the J call TRBJ2-3, with D perhaps matching TRBD1 (5 bases). The sequenced material came from blood. The CDR3 is CAACKGSTDTQYF. Here the CDR3 DNA reads TGCGCTGCCTGTAAGGGGAGCACAGATACGCAGTATTTT.